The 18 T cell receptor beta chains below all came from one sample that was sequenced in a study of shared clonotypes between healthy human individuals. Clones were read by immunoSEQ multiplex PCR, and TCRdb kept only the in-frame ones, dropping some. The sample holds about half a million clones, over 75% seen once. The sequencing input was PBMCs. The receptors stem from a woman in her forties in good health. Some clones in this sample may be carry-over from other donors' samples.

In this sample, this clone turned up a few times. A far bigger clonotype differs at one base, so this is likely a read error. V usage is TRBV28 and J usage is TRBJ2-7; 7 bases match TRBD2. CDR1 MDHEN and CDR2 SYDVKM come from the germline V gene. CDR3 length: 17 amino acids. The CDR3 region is CASNLILGGRTSYEQYF. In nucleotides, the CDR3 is TGTGCCAGCAATTTAATTCTAGGCGGGAGAACCTCCTACGAGCAGTACTTC.

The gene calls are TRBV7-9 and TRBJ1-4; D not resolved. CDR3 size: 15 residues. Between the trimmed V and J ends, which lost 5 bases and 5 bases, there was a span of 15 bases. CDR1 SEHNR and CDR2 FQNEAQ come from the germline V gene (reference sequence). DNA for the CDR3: TGTGCCAGCAGCGTCCGGGTGGGCGGAAATGAAAAACTGTTTTTT. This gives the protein CASSVRVGGNEKLFF.

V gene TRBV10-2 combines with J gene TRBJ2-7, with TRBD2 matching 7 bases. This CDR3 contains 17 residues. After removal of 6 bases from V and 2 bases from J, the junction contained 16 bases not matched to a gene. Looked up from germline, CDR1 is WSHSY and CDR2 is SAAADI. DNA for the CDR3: TGCGCCAGCAGCAACTTGGAGGCGGCCCGGGGGGCCTACGAGCAGTACTTC. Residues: CASSNLEAARGAYEQYF.

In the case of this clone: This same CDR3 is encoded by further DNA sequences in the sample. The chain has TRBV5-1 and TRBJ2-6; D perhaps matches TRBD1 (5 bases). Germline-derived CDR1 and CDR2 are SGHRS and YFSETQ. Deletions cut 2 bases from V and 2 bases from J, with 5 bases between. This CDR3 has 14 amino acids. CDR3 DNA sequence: TGCGCCAGCAGCTTAGGGGCTGGGGCCAACGTCCTGACTTTC. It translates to CASSLGAGANVLTF.

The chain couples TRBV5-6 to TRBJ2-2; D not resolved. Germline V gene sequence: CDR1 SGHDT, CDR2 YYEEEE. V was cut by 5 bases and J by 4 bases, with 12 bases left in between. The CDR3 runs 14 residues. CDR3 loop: CASRGGTGTGELFF. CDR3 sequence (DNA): TGTGCCAGCAGGGGCGGAACGGGCACCGGGGAGCTGTTTTTT. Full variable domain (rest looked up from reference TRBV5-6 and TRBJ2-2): DAGVTQSPTHLIKTRGQQVTLRCSPKSGHDTVSWYQQALGQGPQFIFQYYEEEERQRGNFPDRFSGHQFPNYSSELNVNALLLGDSALYLCASRGGTGTGELFFGEGSRLTVL.

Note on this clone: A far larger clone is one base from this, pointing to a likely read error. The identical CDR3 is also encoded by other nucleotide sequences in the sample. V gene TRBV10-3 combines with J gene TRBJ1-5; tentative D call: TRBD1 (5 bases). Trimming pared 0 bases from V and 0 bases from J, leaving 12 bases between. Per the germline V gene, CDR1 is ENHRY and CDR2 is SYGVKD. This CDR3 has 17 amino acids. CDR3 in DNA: TGTGCCATCAGTGAGTCGAGTGACAGTGTTAGCAATCAGCCCCAGCATTTT. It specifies CAISESSDSVSNQPQHF.

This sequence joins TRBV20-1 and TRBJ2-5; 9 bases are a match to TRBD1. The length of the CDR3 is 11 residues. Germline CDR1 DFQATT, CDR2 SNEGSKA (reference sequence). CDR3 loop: CSGTGQETQYF. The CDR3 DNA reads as TGCAGCGGGACAGGGCAAGAGACCCAGTACTTC.

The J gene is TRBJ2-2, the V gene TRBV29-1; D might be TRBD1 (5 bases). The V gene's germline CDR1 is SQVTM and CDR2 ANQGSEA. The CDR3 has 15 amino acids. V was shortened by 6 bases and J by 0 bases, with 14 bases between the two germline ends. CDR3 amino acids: CSVVDTTSNTGELFF. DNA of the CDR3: TGCAGCGTAGTGGACACAACCTCGAACACCGGGGAGCTGTTTTTT.

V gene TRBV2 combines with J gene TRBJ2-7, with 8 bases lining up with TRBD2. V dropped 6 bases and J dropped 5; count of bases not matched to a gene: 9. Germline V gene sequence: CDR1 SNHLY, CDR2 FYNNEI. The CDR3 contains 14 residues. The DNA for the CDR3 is TGTGCCAGCAGCCGCTCCCGAGCGGGAGACGAGCAGTACTTC. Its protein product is CASSRSRAGDEQYF. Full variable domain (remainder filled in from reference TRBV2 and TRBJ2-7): EPEVTQTPSHQVTQMGQEVILRCVPISNHLYFYWYRQILGQKVEFLVSFYNNEISEKSEIFDDQFSVERPDGSNFTLKIRSTKLEDSAMYFCASSRSRAGDEQYFGPGTRLTVT.

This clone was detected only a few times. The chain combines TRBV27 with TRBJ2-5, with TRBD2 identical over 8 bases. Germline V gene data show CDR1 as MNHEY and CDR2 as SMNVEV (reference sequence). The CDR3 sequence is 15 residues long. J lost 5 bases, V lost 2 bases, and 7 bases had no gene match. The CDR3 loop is CASSLVSGRGETQYF. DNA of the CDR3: TGTGCCAGCAGTTTAGTAAGCGGGAGAGGTGAGACCCAGTACTTC.

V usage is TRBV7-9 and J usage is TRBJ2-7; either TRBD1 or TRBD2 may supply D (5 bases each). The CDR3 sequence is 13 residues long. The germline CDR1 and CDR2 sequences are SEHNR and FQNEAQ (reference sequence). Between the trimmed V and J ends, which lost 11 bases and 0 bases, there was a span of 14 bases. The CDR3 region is CASGAPSSYEQYF. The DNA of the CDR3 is TGTGCCTCCGGGGCGCCCAGCTCCTACGAGCAGTACTTC.

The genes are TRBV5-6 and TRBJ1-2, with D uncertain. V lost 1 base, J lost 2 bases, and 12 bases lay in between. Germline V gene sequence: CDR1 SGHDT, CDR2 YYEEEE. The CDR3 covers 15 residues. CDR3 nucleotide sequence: TGTGCCAGCAGCTTGTGGCTCTTAGAGAACTATGGCTACACCTTC. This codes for CASSLWLLENYGYTF.

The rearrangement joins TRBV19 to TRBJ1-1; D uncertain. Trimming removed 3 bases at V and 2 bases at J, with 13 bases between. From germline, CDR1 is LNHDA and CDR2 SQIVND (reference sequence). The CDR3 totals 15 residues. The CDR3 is CASSISGYFNTEAFF. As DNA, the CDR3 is TGTGCCAGTAGTATTTCAGGTTATTTTAACACTGAAGCTTTCTTT. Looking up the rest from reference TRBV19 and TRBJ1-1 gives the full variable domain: DGGITQSPKYLFRKEGQNVTLSCEQNLNHDAMYWYRQDPGQGLRLIYYSQIVNDFQKGDIAEGYSVSREKKESFPLTVTSAQKNPTAFYLCASSISGYFNTEAFFGQGTRLTVV.

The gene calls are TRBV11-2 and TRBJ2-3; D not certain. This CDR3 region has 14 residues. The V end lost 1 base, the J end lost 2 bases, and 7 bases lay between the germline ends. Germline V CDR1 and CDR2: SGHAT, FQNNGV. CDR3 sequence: CASSLGRFTDTQYF. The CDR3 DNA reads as TGTGCCAGCAGCTTAGGCAGATTCACAGATACGCAGTATTTT. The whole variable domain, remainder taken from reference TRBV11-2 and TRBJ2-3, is EAGVAQSPRYKIIEKRQSVAFWCNPISGHATLYWYQQILGQGPKLLIQFQNNGVVDDSQLPKDRFSAERLKGVDSTLKIQPAKLEDSAVYLCASSLGRFTDTQYFGPGTRLTVL.

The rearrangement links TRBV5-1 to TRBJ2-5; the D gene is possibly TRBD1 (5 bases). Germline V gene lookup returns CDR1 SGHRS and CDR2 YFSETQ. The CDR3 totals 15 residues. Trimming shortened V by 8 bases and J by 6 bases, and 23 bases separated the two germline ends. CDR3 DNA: TGCGCCAGTCAAGCTTCTTTAGCAGGGTCCCAGACCCAGTACTTC. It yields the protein CASQASLAGSQTQYF. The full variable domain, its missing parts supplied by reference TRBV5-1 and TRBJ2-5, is KAGVTQTPRYLIKTRGQQVTLSCSPISGHRSVSWYQQTPGQGLQFLFEYFSETQRNKGNFPGRFSGRQFSNSRSEMNVSTLELGDSALYLCASQASLAGSQTQYFGPGTRLLVL.

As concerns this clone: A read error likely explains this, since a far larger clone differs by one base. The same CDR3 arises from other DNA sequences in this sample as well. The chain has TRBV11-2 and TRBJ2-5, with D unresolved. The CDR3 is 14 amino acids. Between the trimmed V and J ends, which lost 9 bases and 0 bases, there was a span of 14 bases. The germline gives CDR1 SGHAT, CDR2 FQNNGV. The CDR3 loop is CASSSVPHQETQYF. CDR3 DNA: TGTGCCAGTAGTTCTGTACCCCACCAAGAGACCCAGTACTTC. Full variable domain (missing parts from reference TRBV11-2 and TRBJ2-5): EAGVAQSPRYKIIEKRQSVAFWCNPISGHATLYWYQQILGQGPKLLIQFQNNGVVDDSQLPKDRFSAERLKGVDSTLKIQPAKLEDSAVYLCASSSVPHQETQYFGPGTRLLVL.

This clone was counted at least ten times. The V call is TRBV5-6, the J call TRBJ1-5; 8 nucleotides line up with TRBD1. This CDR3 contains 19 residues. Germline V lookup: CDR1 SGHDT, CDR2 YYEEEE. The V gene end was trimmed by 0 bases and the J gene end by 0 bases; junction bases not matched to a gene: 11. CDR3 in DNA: TGTGCCAGCAGCTTGGGGAGAGGGACAGGAGTGTATAGCAATCAGCCCCAGCATTTT. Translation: CASSLGRGTGVYSNQPQHF.

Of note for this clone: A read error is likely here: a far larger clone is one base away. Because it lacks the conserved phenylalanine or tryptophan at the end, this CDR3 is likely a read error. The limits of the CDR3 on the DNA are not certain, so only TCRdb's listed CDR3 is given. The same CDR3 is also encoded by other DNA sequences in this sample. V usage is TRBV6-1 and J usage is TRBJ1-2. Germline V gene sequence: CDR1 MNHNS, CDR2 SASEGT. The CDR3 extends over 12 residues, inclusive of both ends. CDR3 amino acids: CASSEAQRVFLL.